The rows below give T cell receptor beta chains drawn from one sample of a study of cytotoxic CD8 clonotypes in ibrutinib-treated CLL. Libraries were prepared by immunoSEQ multiplex PCR; TCRdb keeps only in-frame clonotypes and omits some of them. Seen here are under 150,000 clones, less than 90% observed once, and the top ten hold about 3.3%. This sample comprised PBMCs, obtained after 24 months of ibrutinib treatment. The receptors here all came from a human donor with chronic lymphocytic leukemia. Each CDR3 is given without its conserved first and last residue. A D gene is named only where the DNA matches it firmly.

V gene	CDR3 length	D gene	J gene	CDR3 protein
TRBV11-2	13	TRBD1	TRBJ1-2	ASSLAPTGDYGYT
TRBV19	12	TRBD1	TRBJ2-3	ASTNRGYTDTQY
TRBV11-2	11	TRBD1	TRBJ2-5	ASSSQGEETQY
TRBV6-6	12	NA	TRBJ2-7	ASSYTRDFYEQY
TRBV29-1	12	NA	TRBJ1-5	SVRSDREDQPQH
TRBV6-5	12	NA	TRBJ1-2	ASSYNRADYGYT
TRBV7-6	13	TRBD1	TRBJ1-1	ASSGHMQGATEAF
TRBV6-1	12	NA	TRBJ1-2	ASSERQGAYGYT
TRBV6-6	11	NA	TRBJ2-7	ATLGEGPYEQY
TRBV6-6	14	TRBD1	TRBJ2-2	ASRKAGQGNTGELF
TRBV4-1	12	NA	TRBJ2-3	ASTEGGQTDTQY
TRBV6-5	10	TRBD1	TRBJ1-2	ASLGQAAGYT
TRBV18	14	TRBD1	TRBJ1-3	ASSPTTGAPGNTIY
TRBV7-3	9	NA	TRBJ2-1	ASSLSGAKF
TRBV9	15	TRBD2	TRBJ2-2	ASSVVGLAGYTGELF
TRBV30	13	TRBD1	TRBJ2-7	AWTIQGTQGYEQY
TRBV7-8	14	TRBD2	TRBJ2-1	ASSHRLAGGKNEQF
TRBV7-9	10	NA	TRBJ1-2	ASSIQTGGYT
TRBV4-2	12	NA	TRBJ2-7	ASSQERDAYEQY
TRBV5-1	11	NA	TRBJ1-2	ASSRSLTDGYT
TRBV6-1	13	NA	TRBJ1-6	ASTLDSSYNSPLH
TRBV2	12	TRBD1	TRBJ2-5	ASGFQGAGETQY
TRBV27	12	NA	TRBJ1-1	ASSFGGRNTEAF
TRBV29-1	13	NA	TRBJ1-1	SVARAGGSDTEAF
TRBV13	13	TRBD1	TRBJ2-7	ASRLSGTDVYEQY
TRBV5-4	13	NA	TRBJ1-1	ASRDNRAGGPEAF
TRBV30	12	TRBD1	TRBJ1-6	AWSTGQLNSPLH
TRBV5-4	12	NA	TRBJ1-4	ASSSGGANEKLF
TRBV27	11	NA	TRBJ2-7	ASSHIRAHEQY
TRBV9	13	NA	TRBJ1-1	ASSVGPGLNTEAF
TRBV18	13	NA	TRBJ2-3	ASPSGNSLLDTQY
TRBV11-2	14	TRBD1	TRBJ1-3	ASSTLTGGGGNTIY
TRBV7-2	11	NA	TRBJ1-2	ASSLRTADGYT
TRBV6-6	12	TRBD1	TRBJ1-2	ASIPDRAFYGYT
TRBV19	16	TRBD1	TRBJ1-2	ASSNPPGQGSSNYGYT
TRBV30	10	NA	TRBJ1-4	AWSDSRGELF
TRBV5-1	10	NA	TRBJ1-2	ASSLEGYGYT
TRBV29-1	9	NA	TRBJ2-7	SVVREYEQY
TRBV6-6	14	TRBD1	TRBJ1-1	ASSSRQGGRETEAF